Listed below are T cell receptor beta chains from one sample, sequenced in a study of T cell responses to AZD1222 COVID-19 vaccine. Repertoires were generated with immunoSEQ multiplex PCR, while TCRdb's copy carries only in-frame clones and drops some. This table has 100,000 to 150,000 clones, 88% appearing once. The source was peripheral blood, collected on day 0 of AZD1222 vaccination. All receptors derive from an adult in good health. Both conserved end residues are part of each CDR3. The D gene is left open where the match is weak. Clone size is not always given. Where it is, it says once, few, many or a class for expanded clones.

TRBV7-3	NA	19	TRBJ1-5	TRBD1	CASSLGDYRGPKINQPQHF	TGTGCCAGCAGCTTGGGCGATTACAGGGGGCCGAAGATAAATCAGCCCCAGCATTTT
TRBV7-9	NA	12	TRBJ2-7	NA	CASTTGGNEQYF	TGTGCCAGCACGACGGGCGGGAACGAGCAGTACTTC
TRBV11-2	NA	13	TRBJ1-2	NA	CASSKKANYGYTF	TGTGCCAGCAGCAAAAAAGCTAACTATGGCTACACCTTC
TRBV28	NA	13	TRBJ2-1	TRBD1	CASSRQGRNEQFF	TGTGCCAGCAGTCGACAGGGGCGGAATGAGCAGTTCTTC
TRBV29-1	NA	14	TRBJ2-1	NA	CSVVGWENPHEQFF	TGCAGCGTTGTGGGGTGGGAAAATCCTCATGAGCAGTTCTTC
TRBV14	NA	15	TRBJ2-3	NA	CASSHRSGSTDTQYF	TGTGCCAGCAGCCATCGGAGCGGGAGCACAGATACGCAGTATTTT
TRBV5-5	NA	15	TRBJ1-6	TRBD1	CASSSSRQGNSPLHF	TGTGCCAGCAGCTCCTCCAGACAGGGGAATTCACCCCTCCACTTT
TRBV19	few	15	TRBJ1-5	TRBD1	CASKPLTGGNQPQHF	TGTGCCAGTAAGCCCCTGACAGGGGGCAATCAGCCCCAGCATTTT
TRBV4-3	NA	15	TRBJ2-5	NA	CASSQAVRGEETQYF	TGCGCCAGCAGCCAAGCGGTTCGAGGTGAAGAGACCCAGTACTTC
TRBV19	NA	19	TRBJ2-2	TRBD1	CASSSPRYRDRGFSGELFF	TGTGCCAGTAGTTCCCCGCGATACCGGGACAGGGGATTTTCCGGGGAGCTGTTTTTT
TRBV3-1/TRBV3-2	NA	15	TRBJ2-7	TRBD1	CASSKGTGGIYEQYF	TGTGCCAGCAGCAAGGGGACAGGGGGCATCTACGAGCAGTACTTC
TRBV18	few	15	TRBJ2-2	TRBD2	CASSQTSVGTGELFF	TGTGCCAGCTCGCAGACTAGCGTCGGAACCGGGGAGCTGTTTTTT
TRBV27	NA	15	TRBJ1-3	TRBD1	CASSLQGQAGNTIYF	TGTGCCAGCAGCCTACAGGGGCAAGCTGGAAACACCATATATTTT
TRBV29-1	NA	14	TRBJ1-1	TRBD1	CSVRTGGAKTEAFF	TGCAGCGTTCGGACAGGGGGCGCGAAAACTGAAGCTTTCTTT
TRBV18	NA	15	TRBJ2-7	NA	CASSPWGEALYEQYF	TGTGCCAGCTCACCGTGGGGGGAGGCCCTTTACGAGCAGTACTTC
TRBV27	NA	16	TRBJ2-1	TRBD2	CASSLRRGSSYNEQFF	TGTGCCAGCAGTTTAAGGCGGGGGAGCTCCTACAATGAGCAGTTCTTC
TRBV6-2/TRBV6-3	NA	16	TRBJ1-1	NA	CASSYSPRQMNTEAFF	TGTGCCAGCAGTTACTCTCCCCGACAGATGAACACTGAAGCTTTCTTT
TRBV9	NA	13	TRBJ2-2	NA	CASSGHNTGELFF	TGTGCCAGTTCGGGACACAACACCGGGGAGCTGTTTTTT
TRBV29-1	once	14	TRBJ1-4	NA	CSATKGVINEKLFF	TGCAGCGCTACAAAAGGGGTTATCAATGAAAAACTGTTTTTT
TRBV29-1	NA	12	TRBJ1-1	NA	CSATRGGTEAFF	TGCAGCGCCACCAGGGGTGGGACTGAAGCTTTCTTT
TRBV30	NA	14	TRBJ1-4	NA	CAWSVWIKNEKLFF	TGTGCCTGGAGTGTTTGGATAAAAAATGAAAAACTGTTTTTT
TRBV12-3/TRBV12-4	few	12	TRBJ1-2	NA	CASRRAAGGYTF	TGTGCCAGCAGACGCGCGGCGGGTGGCTACACCTTC
TRBV6-5	NA	14	TRBJ1-4	NA	CASSKSGGEEKLFF	TGTGCCAGCAGTAAATCGGGGGGGGAAGAAAAACTGTTTTTT
TRBV28	NA	13	TRBJ2-6	NA	CASTGAGANVLTF	TGTGCCAGCACGGGAGCCGGGGCCAACGTCCTGACTTTC
TRBV14	NA	13	TRBJ1-1	NA	CASGLDRNTEAFF	TGTGCCAGCGGGCTGGACAGGAACACTGAAGCTTTCTTT
TRBV11-2	few	15	TRBJ1-4	NA	CASSLDPPANEKLFF	TGTGCCAGCAGCTTAGATCCCCCAGCTAATGAAAAACTGTTTTTT
TRBV29-1	NA	11	TRBJ2-7	TRBD1	CSVGQGSEQYF	TGCAGCGTAGGACAGGGCAGCGAGCAGTACTTC
TRBV11-2	once	17	TRBJ1-3	NA	CASSLRQGGLSGNTIYF	TGTGCCAGCAGCTTAAGGCAGGGTGGACTAAGTGGGAACACCATATATTTT
TRBV19	NA	17	TRBJ2-7	TRBD2	CASSTRLAGGLTYEQYF	TGTGCCAGTAGTACTCGACTAGCGGGGGGCCTAACCTACGAGCAGTACTTC
TRBV19	NA	14	TRBJ2-1	TRBD2	CASSGHIAGGPPFF	TGTGCCAGTAGTGGCCATATAGCGGGAGGGCCCCCGTTCTTC
TRBV19	NA	13	TRBJ1-1	NA	CASSAVMNTEAFF	TGTGCCAGTAGTGCAGTGATGAACACTGAAGCTTTCTTT
TRBV4-1	NA	11	TRBJ2-1	NA	CASSRHNEQFF	TGCGCCAGCAGCCGCCACAATGAGCAGTTCTTC
TRBV12-5	NA	15	TRBJ1-2	TRBD1	CASGLGGQGVFGYTF	TGTGCTAGTGGTTTGGGGGGACAGGGTGTATTCGGCTACACCTTC
TRBV6-5	NA	14	TRBJ1-2	TRBD1	CASSVDRVSQGYTF	TGTGCCAGCAGCGTCGACAGGGTGAGTCAAGGCTACACCTTC
TRBV27	NA	13	TRBJ1-5	NA	CASMGWINQPQHF	TGTGCCAGCATGGGATGGATTAATCAGCCCCAGCATTTT
TRBV5-1	few	14	TRBJ2-7	NA	CASSRSSLTYEQYF	TGCGCCAGCAGCCGGAGCTCCCTCACCTACGAGCAGTACTTC
TRBV7-9	NA	15	TRBJ1-2	TRBD1	CASSPPGQEYYGYTF	TGTGCCAGCAGCCCACCGGGACAGGAGTACTATGGCTACACCTTC
TRBV12-3/TRBV12-4	NA	13	TRBJ1-1	NA	CASSSGGNTEAFF	TGTGCCAGCAGCTCTGGGGGGAACACTGAAGCTTTCTTT
TRBV6-1	NA	17	TRBJ1-5	NA	CASSEFGHQGVNQPQHF	TGTGCCAGCAGTGAGTTTGGACACCAAGGGGTCAATCAGCCCCAGCATTTT
TRBV5-5	NA	13	TRBJ1-5	NA	CASSLYGTQPQHF	TGTGCCAGCAGCTTGTACGGGACCCAGCCCCAGCATTTT
TRBV10-3	NA	14	TRBJ2-7	NA	CAISPGLETYEQYF	TGTGCCATCAGCCCGGGACTTGAAACCTACGAGCAGTACTTC
TRBV5-6	NA	16	TRBJ2-6	NA	CASSSGLISGANVLTF	TGTGCCAGCAGCTCGGGACTCATCTCTGGGGCCAACGTCCTGACTTTC
TRBV10-3	NA	14	TRBJ2-1	NA	CAISGDSGFNEQFF	TGTGCCATCAGTGGAGACAGTGGATTCAATGAGCAGTTCTTC
TRBV6-6	NA	14	TRBJ1-1	NA	CASILAAGLTEAFF	TGTGCCAGCATCCTCGCGGCGGGGTTAACTGAAGCTTTCTTT
TRBV4-1	NA	16	TRBJ2-1	NA	CASSQGPGSSYNEQFF	TGCGCCAGCAGCCAAGGGCCAGGGAGCTCCTACAATGAGCAGTTCTTC
TRBV7-9	NA	17	TRBJ2-1	TRBD2	CASSLGGLAGIYNEQFF	TGTGCCAGCAGCTTAGGGGGACTAGCGGGAATCTACAATGAGCAGTTCTTC
TRBV27	NA	14	TRBJ2-5	NA	CASKPWGSGETQYF	TGTGCCAGCAAGCCGTGGGGGAGTGGGGAGACCCAGTACTTC
TRBV19	NA	13	TRBJ1-5	NA	CASSRNSNQPQHF	TGTGCCAGTAGTCGGAATAGCAATCAGCCCCAGCATTTT
TRBV19	NA	14	TRBJ2-7	NA	CASSTLGQLYEQYF	TGTGCCAGTAGTACCTTGGGACAACTCTACGAGCAGTACTTC
TRBV2	NA	11	TRBJ1-4	NA	CASSVREKLFF	TGTGCCAGCAGTGTGAGGGAAAAACTGTTTTTT
TRBV6-4	NA	15	TRBJ2-2	NA	CASSDLQRITGELFF	TGTGCCAGCAGTGATCTTCAGCGAATAACCGGGGAGCTGTTTTTT
TRBV5-4	NA	14	TRBJ2-2	NA	CASSLQAGTGELFF	TGTGCCAGCAGCTTGCAGGCGGGCACCGGGGAGCTGTTTTTT
TRBV5-3	NA	16	TRBJ2-1	NA	CARSLVTGSSYNEQFF	TGTGCCAGAAGCTTGGTTACAGGGAGCTCCTACAATGAGCAGTTCTTC